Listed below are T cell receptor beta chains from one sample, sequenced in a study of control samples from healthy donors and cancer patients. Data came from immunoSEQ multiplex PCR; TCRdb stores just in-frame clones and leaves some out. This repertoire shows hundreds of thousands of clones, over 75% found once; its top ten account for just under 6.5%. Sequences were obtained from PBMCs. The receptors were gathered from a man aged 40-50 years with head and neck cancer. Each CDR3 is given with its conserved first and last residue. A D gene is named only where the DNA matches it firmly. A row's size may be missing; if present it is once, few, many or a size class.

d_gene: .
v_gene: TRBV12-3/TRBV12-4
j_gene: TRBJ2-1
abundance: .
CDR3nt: TGTGCCAGCAGCCAACCCTGGGACAATGAGCAGTTCTTC
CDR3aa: CASSQPWDNEQFF

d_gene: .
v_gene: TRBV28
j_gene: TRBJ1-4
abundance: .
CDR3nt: TGTGCCAGCAATTCAATCAGGGCAGCGGGCCTTAATGAAAAACTGTTTTTT
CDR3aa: CASNSIRAAGLNEKLFF

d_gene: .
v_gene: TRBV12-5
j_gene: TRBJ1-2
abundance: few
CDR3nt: TGTGCTAGTGGTTTGGGGGACAAGAACTATGGCTACACCTTC
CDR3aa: CASGLGDKNYGYTF

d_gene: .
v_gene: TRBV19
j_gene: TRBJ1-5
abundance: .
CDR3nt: TGTGCCAGTAGACGGGGGGGCTCTAATCAGCCCCAGCATTTT
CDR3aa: CASRRGGSNQPQHF

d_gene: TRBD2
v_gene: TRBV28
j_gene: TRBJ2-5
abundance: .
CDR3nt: TGTGCCAGCAGGACAGCGGGGCAAGAGACCCAGTACTTC
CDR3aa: CASRTAGQETQYF

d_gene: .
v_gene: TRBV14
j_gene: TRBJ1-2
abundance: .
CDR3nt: TGTGCCAGCAGCCAATCTGCTAATTATGGCTACACCTTC
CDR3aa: CASSQSANYGYTF

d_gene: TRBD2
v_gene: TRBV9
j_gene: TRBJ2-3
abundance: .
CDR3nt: TGTGCCAGCAGCGTAGGTGAACTAGCGGGCACAGATACGCAGTATTTT
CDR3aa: CASSVGELAGTDTQYF

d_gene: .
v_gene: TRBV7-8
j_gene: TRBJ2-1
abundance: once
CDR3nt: TGTGCCAGCAGCTTATCCGGGAGCTATTTGAATGAGCAGTTCTTC
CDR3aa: CASSLSGSYLNEQFF

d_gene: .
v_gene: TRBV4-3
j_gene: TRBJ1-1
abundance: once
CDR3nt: TGCGCCAGCAGCCAAGAACTCGGAGCTGAAGCTTTCTTT
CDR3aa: CASSQELGAEAFF

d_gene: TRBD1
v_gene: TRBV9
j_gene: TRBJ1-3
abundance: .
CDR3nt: TGTGCCAGCAGCTTCAGTGACAGGGTTGGAAACACCATATATTTT
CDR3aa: CASSFSDRVGNTIYF

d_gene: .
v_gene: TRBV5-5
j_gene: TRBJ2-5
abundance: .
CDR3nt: TGTGCCAGCAGCTTGGACAGCCTAGAGTACAAGACCCAGTACTTC
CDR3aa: CASSLDSLEYKTQYF

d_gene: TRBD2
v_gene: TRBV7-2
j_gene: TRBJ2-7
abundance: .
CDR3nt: TGTGCCAGCAGCGTAGGCGTGAGGTTAGCGGGGGCAGGGGCCTACGAGCAGTACTTC
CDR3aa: CASSVGVRLAGAGAYEQYF

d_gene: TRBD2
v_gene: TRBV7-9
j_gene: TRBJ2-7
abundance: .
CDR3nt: TGTGCCAGCTCATCTACCGGCGGGGGGCCTTACGAGCAGTACTTC
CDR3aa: CASSSTGGGPYEQYF

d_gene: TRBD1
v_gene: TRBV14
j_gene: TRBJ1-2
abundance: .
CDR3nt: TGTGCCAGCAGCCTCCGGGACAGAAACTATGGCTACACCTTC
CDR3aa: CASSLRDRNYGYTF

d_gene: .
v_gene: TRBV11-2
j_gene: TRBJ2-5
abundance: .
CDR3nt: TGTGCCAGCACCTTTCGGGGTGGGGAGACCCAGTACTTC
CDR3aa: CASTFRGGETQYF

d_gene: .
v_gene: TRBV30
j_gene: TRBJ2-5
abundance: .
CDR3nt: TGTGCGGGCGGGCCGCAAGAGACCCAGTACTTC
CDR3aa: CAGGPQETQYF

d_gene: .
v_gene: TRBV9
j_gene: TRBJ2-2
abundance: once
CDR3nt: TGTGCCAGCAGCGTCAGGAGGGCCGGGGAGCTGTTTTTT
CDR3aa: CASSVRRAGELFF

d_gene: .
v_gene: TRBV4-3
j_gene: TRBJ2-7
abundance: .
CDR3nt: TGCGCCAGCAGCCAAGGAAAAGACACTTCCTACGAGCAGTACTTC
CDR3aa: CASSQGKDTSYEQYF

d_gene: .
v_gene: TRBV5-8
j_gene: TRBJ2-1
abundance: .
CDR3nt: TGTGCCAGCAGCTTGGGCACAGGGGAGGAAGTTTACAATGAGCAGTTCTTC
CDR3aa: CASSLGTGEEVYNEQFF

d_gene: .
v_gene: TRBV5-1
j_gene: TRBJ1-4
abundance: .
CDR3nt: TGCGCCAGCAGCTCCTATAGACCAAATGAAAAACTGTTTTTT
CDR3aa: CASSSYRPNEKLFF

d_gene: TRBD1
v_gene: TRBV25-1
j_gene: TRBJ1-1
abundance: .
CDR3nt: TGTGCCAGCAGTGAGGGACAGTTTTTAACTTTCTTT
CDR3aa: CASSEGQFLTFF

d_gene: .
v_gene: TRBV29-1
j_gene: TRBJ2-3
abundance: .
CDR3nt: TGCAGCGTCCGACTCCTCACAGATACGCAGTATTTT
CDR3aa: CSVRLLTDTQYF

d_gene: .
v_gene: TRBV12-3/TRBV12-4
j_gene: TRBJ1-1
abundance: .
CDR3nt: TGTGCCAGCAGTTTGGGTAGTTCCTCTGAAGCTTTCTTT
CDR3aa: CASSLGSSSEAFF

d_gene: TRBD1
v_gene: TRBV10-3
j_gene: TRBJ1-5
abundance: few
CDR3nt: TGTGCCATCAGGAGACAGGGGGCTGATCAGCCCCAGCATTTT
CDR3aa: CAIRRQGADQPQHF

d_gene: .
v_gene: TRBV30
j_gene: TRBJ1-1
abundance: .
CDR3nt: TGTGCCTGGAGTGAGCCTAGTAGGAGGGCCCTAAACACTGAAGCTTTCTTT
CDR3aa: CAWSEPSRRALNTEAFF

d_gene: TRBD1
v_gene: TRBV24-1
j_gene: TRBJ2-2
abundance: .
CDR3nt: TGTGCCACCAGTGATCCGGACAGGGGAAACACCGGGGAGCTGTTTTTT
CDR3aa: CATSDPDRGNTGELFF

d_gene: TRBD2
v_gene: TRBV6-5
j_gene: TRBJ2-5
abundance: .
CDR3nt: TGTGCCAGCAGTTTTAGCCTGGCGGGGGGCCAAGAGACCCAGTACTTC
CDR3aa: CASSFSLAGGQETQYF

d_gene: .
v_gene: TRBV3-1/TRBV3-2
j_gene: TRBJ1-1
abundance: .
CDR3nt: TGTGCCAGCAGCCAATTGAACACTGAAGCTTTCTTT
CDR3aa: CASSQLNTEAFF

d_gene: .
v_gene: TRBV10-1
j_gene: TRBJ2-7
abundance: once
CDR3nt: TGCGCCAGCAGTGGAGATGGGTCAGCCTACGAGCAGTACTTC
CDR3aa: CASSGDGSAYEQYF

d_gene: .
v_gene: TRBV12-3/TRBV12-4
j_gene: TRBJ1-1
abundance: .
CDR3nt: TGTGCCAGCGAAGACAGCCTAAACACTGAAGCTTTCTTT
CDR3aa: CASEDSLNTEAFF

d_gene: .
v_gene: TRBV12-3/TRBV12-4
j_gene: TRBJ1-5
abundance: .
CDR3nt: TGTGCCAGCAGTTTAACATATCAGCCCCAGCATTTT
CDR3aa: CASSLTYQPQHF

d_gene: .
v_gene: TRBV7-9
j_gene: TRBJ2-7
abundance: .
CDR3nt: TGTGCCAGCAGCTTATCGAGCCCTCAGGCCTACGAGCAGTACTTC
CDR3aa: CASSLSSPQAYEQYF

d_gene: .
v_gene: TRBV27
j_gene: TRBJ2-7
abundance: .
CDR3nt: TGTGCCAGCAGTTTAACAATGACAGACAGCTACGAGCAGTACTTC
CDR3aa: CASSLTMTDSYEQYF

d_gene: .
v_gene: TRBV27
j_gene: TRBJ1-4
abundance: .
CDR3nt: TGTGCCAGCAGTTTAAGGGGGGTCCGTGAAAAACTGTTTTTT
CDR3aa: CASSLRGVREKLFF

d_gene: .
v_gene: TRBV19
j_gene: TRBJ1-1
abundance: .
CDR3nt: TGTGCCAGTAGTCTCAACGGACAGATCGACACTGAAGCTTTCTTT
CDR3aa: CASSLNGQIDTEAFF

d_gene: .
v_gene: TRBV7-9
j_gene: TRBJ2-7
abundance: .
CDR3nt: TGTGCCAGCAGCTTAGGGGGAGAACCATCCTACGAGCAGTACTTC
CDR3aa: CASSLGGEPSYEQYF

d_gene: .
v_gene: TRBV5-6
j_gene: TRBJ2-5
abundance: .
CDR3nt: TGTGCCAGCAGCTCCGCTTCAGGGGGGGAGACCCAGTACTTC
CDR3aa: CASSSASGGETQYF

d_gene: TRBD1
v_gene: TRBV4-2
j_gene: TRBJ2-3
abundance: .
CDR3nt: TGTGCCAGCAGCCAAGTCGGGACAGTTCTTACAGATACGCAGTATTTT
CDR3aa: CASSQVGTVLTDTQYF

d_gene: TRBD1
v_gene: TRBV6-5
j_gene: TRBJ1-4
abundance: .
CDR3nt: TGTGCCAGCAGTTCCGGGACAGAGGAAACAAAACTGTTTTTT
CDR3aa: CASSSGTEETKLFF

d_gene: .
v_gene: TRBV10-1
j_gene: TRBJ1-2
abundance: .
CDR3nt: TGCGCCACCTGGGACGGAAACTATGGCTACACCTTC
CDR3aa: CATWDGNYGYTF

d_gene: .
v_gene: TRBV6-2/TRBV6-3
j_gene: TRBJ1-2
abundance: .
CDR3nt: TGTGCCAGCAGTTATTCGGCGAGGTCTGACTACACCTTC
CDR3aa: CASSYSARSDYTF

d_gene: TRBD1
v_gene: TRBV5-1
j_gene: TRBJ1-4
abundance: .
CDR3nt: TGCGCCAGCAGCTGGGACAGGGGTGACGAAAAACTGTTTTTT
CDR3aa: CASSWDRGDEKLFF

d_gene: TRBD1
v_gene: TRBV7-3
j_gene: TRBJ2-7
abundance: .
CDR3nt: TGTGCCAGCAGCCAGGGACAGGGAGCCGCCTACGAGCAGTACTTC
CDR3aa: CASSQGQGAAYEQYF

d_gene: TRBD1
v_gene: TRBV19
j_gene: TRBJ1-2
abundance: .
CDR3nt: TGTGCCAGTACCTGGGACAGGACTTATGGCTACACCTTC
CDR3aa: CASTWDRTYGYTF

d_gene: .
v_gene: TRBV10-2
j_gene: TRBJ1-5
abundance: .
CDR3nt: TGCGCCAGTCGGGACTCGGCTGATCAGCCCCAGCATTTT
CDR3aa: CASRDSADQPQHF

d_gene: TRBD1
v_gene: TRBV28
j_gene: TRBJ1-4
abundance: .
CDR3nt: TGTGCCAGCAGTTTCCGGGACAGGGGCGAAAAACTGTTTTTT
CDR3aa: CASSFRDRGEKLFF

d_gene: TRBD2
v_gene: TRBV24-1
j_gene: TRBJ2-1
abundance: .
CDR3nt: TGTGCCACCAGTGCGGGGACTAGAAGGAATGAGCAGTTCTTC
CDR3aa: CATSAGTRRNEQFF

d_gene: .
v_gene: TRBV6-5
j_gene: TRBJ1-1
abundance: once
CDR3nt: TGTGCCAGCACCCTGTGGGGAGTGAACACTGAAGCTTTCTTT
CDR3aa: CASTLWGVNTEAFF

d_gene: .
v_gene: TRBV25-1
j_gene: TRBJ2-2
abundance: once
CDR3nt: TGTGCCAGCAGTATAATACACGGGGAGCTGTTTTTT
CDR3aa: CASSIIHGELFF

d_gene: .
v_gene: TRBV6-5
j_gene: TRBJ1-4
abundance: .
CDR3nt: TGTGCCAGCACCAGGGACCTTAATGAAAAACTGTTTTTT
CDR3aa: CASTRDLNEKLFF

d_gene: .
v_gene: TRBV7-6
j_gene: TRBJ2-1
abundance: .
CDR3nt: TGTGCCAGCAGCTTAGTTGGCGGGGACAGCTACAATGAGCAGTTCTTC
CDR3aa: CASSLVGGDSYNEQFF

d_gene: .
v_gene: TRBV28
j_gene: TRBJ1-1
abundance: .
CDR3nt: TGTGCCAGCAGCACTGACGCTATCCTGGCTGAAGCTTTCTTT
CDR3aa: CASSTDAILAEAFF

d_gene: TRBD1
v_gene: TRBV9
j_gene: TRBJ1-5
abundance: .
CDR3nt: TGTGCCAGCAGCGGCGGACAGGTTAATCAGCCCCAGCATTTT
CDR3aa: CASSGGQVNQPQHF

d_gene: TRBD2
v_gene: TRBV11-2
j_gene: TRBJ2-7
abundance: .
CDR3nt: TGTGCCAGCAGCTCCGTCGGGACTAGCGGGGTCTCCTACGAGCAGTACTTC
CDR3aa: CASSSVGTSGVSYEQYF

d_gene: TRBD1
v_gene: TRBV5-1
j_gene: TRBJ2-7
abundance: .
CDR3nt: TGCGCCAGCAGCTTGGAAGGGGGCGGATCCGACGAGCAGTACTTC
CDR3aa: CASSLEGGGSDEQYF

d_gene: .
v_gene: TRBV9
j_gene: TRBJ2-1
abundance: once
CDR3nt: TGTGCCAGCAGCGTAGGGAATGCGGGAATCTACAATGAGCAGTTCTTC
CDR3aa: CASSVGNAGIYNEQFF

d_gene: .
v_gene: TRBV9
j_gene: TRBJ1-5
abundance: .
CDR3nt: TGTGCCAGCAGTCCAGGGTCCAATCAGCCCCAGCATTTT
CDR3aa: CASSPGSNQPQHF

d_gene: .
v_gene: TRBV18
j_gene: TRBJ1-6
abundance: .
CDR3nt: TGTGCCAGCTCACCGGGACACTCCTATAATTCACCCCTCCACTTT
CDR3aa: CASSPGHSYNSPLHF